What follows are 27 T cell receptor beta chains derived from one specimen sequenced in a study of shared clonotypes between healthy human individuals. Sequencing was performed with immunoSEQ multiplex PCR; in TCRdb, only in-frame clones are kept and a portion is missing. The data contain about 2.4 million clones, 90% to 95% of them singletons. Sequencing used naive CD4+ T cells sorted from blood. Described subset: CD45RA+ positively selected. These receptors came from a man in his late teens or twenties in good health.

The chain links TRBV18 to TRBJ1-6; D ambiguous. The CDR3 runs 14 residues. Germline values: CDR1 KGHSH, CDR2 LQKENI. Deletions cut 2 bases from V and 5 bases from J, with 7 bases between. The CDR3 here is CASSPAVNNSPLHF. CDR3 nucleotide sequence: TGTGCCAGCTCACCAGCGGTTAATAATTCACCCCTCCACTTT. The full variable domain, with the rest looked up from reference TRBV18 and TRBJ1-6, is NAGVMQNPRHLVRRRGQEARLRCSPMKGHSHVYWYRQLPEEGLKFMVYLQKENIIDESGMPKERFSAEFPKEGPSILRIQQVVRGDSAAYFCASSPAVNNSPLHFGNGTRLTVT.

CDR3 in DNA: TGCGCCAGCAGTAAAATAAAGGACATTCGGAATTCACCCCTCCACTTT. Translated, it gives CASSKIKDIRNSPLHF. The V and J genes are TRBV10-2 and TRBJ1-6; a possible D gene is TRBD1 (5 bases). The CDR3 has 16 amino acids. Looked up from germline, CDR1 is WSHSY and CDR2 is SAAADI. Trimming cost V 5 bases and J 7 bases, with 18 bases left between them.

The genes are TRBV9 and TRBJ1-3, with 7 nucleotides matching TRBD1. V trimming: 2 bases; J trimming: 8 bases; junction bases outside the gene matches: 7. CDR1 and CDR2 from the germline V gene are SGDLS and YYNGEE. The CDR3 totals 14 residues. The CDR3 here is CASSVGTVGYTIYF. The CDR3 DNA follows: TGTGCCAGCAGCGTCGGGACAGTTGGTTACACCATATATTTT.

As to this clone: Different DNA sequences within this sample yield the same CDR3. The gene calls are TRBV28 and TRBJ1-5; D is undetermined. Trimming shortened V by 5 bases and J by 3 bases, and 11 bases separated the two germline ends. The CDR3 consists of 14 residues. The germline gives CDR1 MDHEN, CDR2 SYDVKM. CDR3 DNA: TGTGCCAGCAGTCTTGGACGGTCCAATCAGCCCCAGCATTTT. Residues: CASSLGRSNQPQHF.

The chain employs TRBV7-9 and TRBJ2-5, with 7 bases fitting TRBD1. V lost 4 bases to trimming and J lost 5 bases; unmatched junction nucleotides: 7. Germline V gives CDR1 SEHNR, CDR2 FQNEAQ (reference sequence). The CDR3 sequence is 14 residues long. The CDR3 sequence: CASSSGTAAETQYF. The CDR3 nucleotides read TGTGCCAGCAGCTCTGGGACAGCCGCGGAGACCCAGTACTTC.

The chain is built from TRBV6-1 and TRBJ1-5, with D uncertain. Trimming took off 1 base at V and 1 base at J, with 8 bases between the two ends. The CDR3 covers 15 residues. Per the germline V gene, CDR1 is MNHNS and CDR2 is SASEGT. As DNA, the CDR3 is TGTGCCAGCAGTGAAGTGCCCGGGAGCAATCAGCCCCAGCATTTT. It yields the protein CASSEVPGSNQPQHF.

To note about this clone: The sample contains more than one DNA sequence encoding this CDR3. The J gene is TRBJ2-2, the V gene TRBV5-4; 11 bases agree with TRBD2. The ends lost 4 bases at V and 3 bases at J; junction bases unmatched: 5. This CDR3 spans 16 amino acids. Germline V gives CDR1 SGHNT, CDR2 YYREEE (reference sequence). The CDR3 region is CASSPGTSGYTGELFF. The CDR3 nucleotides are TGTGCCAGCAGCCCCGGGACTAGCGGTTACACCGGGGAGCTGTTTTTT.

The chain combines TRBV5-6 with TRBJ1-3; maybe TRBD1 (6 bases). The CDR3 contains 16 residues. The V gene lost 0 bases and the J gene lost 1 base, with 11 bases spanning the gap. Germline values: CDR1 SGHDT, CDR2 YYEEEE. Here the CDR3 reads CASSLDPDRSGNTIYF. CDR3 nucleotides: TGTGCCAGCAGCTTGGACCCCGACAGGTCTGGAAACACCATATATTTT.

This chain joins TRBV12-5 and TRBJ1-4; D is undetermined. The CDR3 covers 14 residues. Trimming shortened V by 2 bases and J by 5 bases, and 9 bases separated the two germline ends. Looked up from germline, CDR1 is LGHNT and CDR2 is FRNRAP. DNA of the CDR3: TGTGCTAGTGGTTTGTACAGCTCCAATGAAAAACTGTTTTTT. Its protein product is CASGLYSSNEKLFF.

The chain uses TRBV6-5 and TRBJ1-1; possible D gene TRBD1, 6 bases. CDR3 length equals 14 residues. V dropped 8 bases and J dropped 3 bases, with 16 bases sitting between them. Germline CDR1 is MNHEY and CDR2 is SVGAGI. This CDR3 is CASGRGDRYTEAFF. The DNA for the CDR3 is TGTGCCAGCGGGAGGGGGGACCGTTACACTGAAGCTTTCTTT.

The chain couples TRBV11-1 to TRBJ2-5; TRBD2 matches 10 bases. The V and J ends lost 6 bases and 3 bases, in that order; junction bases with no gene match: 1. Germline V gene sequence: CDR1 SGHAT, CDR2 FQDESV (reference sequence). The CDR3 length is 13 residues. CDR3: CASRTSGEETQYF. The CDR3 DNA reads as TGTGCCAGCAGAACTAGCGGGGAAGAGACCCAGTACTTC.

This clone was recorded a few times. The same CDR3 arises from other DNA sequences in this sample as well. The chain uses TRBV30 and TRBJ1-1; no clear D. CDR3 length: 13 amino acids. Germline V gene lookup returns CDR1 GTSNPN and CDR2 SVGIG (reference sequence). V lost 0 bases, J lost 5 bases, and 10 bases lay in between. The CDR3 DNA sequence: TGTGCCTGGAGTGTGGGAGCCGGGACTGAAGCTTTCTTT. Translating gives CAWSVGAGTEAFF.

This clone has a single count. The V and J genes are TRBV5-1 and TRBJ2-7; a weak D match, TRBD1 (6 bases). Trimming cost V 4 bases and J 0 bases, with 20 bases left between them. The CDR3 totals 17 residues. Germline CDR1 and CDR2: SGHRS and YFSETQ. This chain's CDR3 is CASSPSPTGSSSYEQYF. As DNA, the CDR3 is TGCGCCAGCAGCCCATCGCCGACAGGCAGTAGCTCCTACGAGCAGTACTTC.

This chain joins TRBV4-1 and TRBJ1-5; TRBD1 might be the D (5 bases). The CDR3 contains 16 residues. The germline V and J ends were trimmed by 2 bases and 5 bases, with 16 bases remaining between them. CDR1 and CDR2 (germline): MGHRA, YSYEKL. This CDR3 is CASSQHSLTGDQPQHF. DNA for the CDR3: TGCGCCAGCAGCCAACATTCCCTAACAGGAGATCAGCCCCAGCATTTT.

This clone was counted only a few times. This chain joins TRBV29-1 and TRBJ1-1; D is undetermined. Germline assignment: CDR1 SQVTM and CDR2 ANQGSEA. Deletions cut 7 bases from V and 3 bases from J, with 9 bases between. The CDR3 sequence is 11 residues long. In nucleotides, the CDR3 is TGCAGCGGGCTTGGCCACACTGAAGCTTTCTTT. Translated: CSGLGHTEAFF.

J is TRBJ1-2 and V is TRBV4-1; 7 bases are shared with TRBD1. Looked up from germline, CDR1 is MGHRA and CDR2 is YSYEKL. The V gene end was trimmed by 4 bases and the J gene end by 1 base; junction bases not matched to a gene: 9. The CDR3 runs 16 residues. CDR3 DNA: TGCGCCAGCAGCCCAGCGGGGACAGAAGTTAACTATGGCTACACCTTC. Amino acid sequence: CASSPAGTEVNYGYTF.

This clone was counted once. The chain has TRBV5-1 and TRBJ2-2; TRBD1 might be the D (6 bases). The CDR3 contains 16 residues. The V end lost 0 bases, the J end lost 5 bases, and 14 bases lay between the germline ends. Looked up from germline, CDR1 is SGHRS and CDR2 is YFSETQ. CDR3 sequence reads: CASSLAGAQGTGELFF. In DNA, the CDR3 is TGCGCCAGCAGCTTGGCAGGGGCCCAGGGAACCGGGGAGCTGTTTTTT.

This clone was picked up a small number of times. This chain uses TRBV30 with TRBJ1-5; 8 bases are shared with TRBD1. Germline V lookup: CDR1 GTSNPN, CDR2 SVGIG (reference sequence). J lost 2 bases, V lost 5 bases, and 2 bases had no gene match. This CDR3 comprises 13 residues. CDR3 sequence (DNA): TGTGCCTGGGCGGACAGGGGCAATCAGCCCCAGCATTTT. Translation: CAWADRGNQPQHF.

V gene TRBV7-2 combines with J gene TRBJ2-7, with a possible D match to TRBD1 (7 bases). Germline lookup yields CDR1 SGHTA and CDR2 FQGNSA. The ends were cut back, 1 base at V and 2 bases at J, with 12 bases in the middle. The CDR3 extends over 15 amino acids. The chain's CDR3 is CASSLVGGTAYEQYF. Here the CDR3 DNA reads TGTGCCAGCAGCTTAGTAGGCGGGACAGCCTACGAGCAGTACTTC.

The rearrangement links TRBV5-4 to TRBJ2-7; weak D call: TRBD1 (6 bases). Germline CDR1 SGHNT, CDR2 YYREEE (reference sequence). V was pared by 1 base and J by 6 bases, with 17 bases between. The CDR3 consists of 15 residues. CDR3 sequence (DNA): TGTGCCAGCAGCTTGCGGATAAGCACAGGGCCCGAGCAGTACTTC. Residues: CASSLRISTGPEQYF.

This rearrangement joins TRBV2 to TRBJ2-7; TRBD1 or TRBD2 may be the D gene (6 bases each). The germline V gene has CDR1 SNHLY and CDR2 FYNNEI. The length of the CDR3 is 15 residues. Between the trimmed V and J ends, which lost 1 base and 4 bases, there was a span of 14 bases. This chain's CDR3 is CASSEEGGGNYEQYF. DNA of the CDR3: TGTGCCAGCAGTGAAGAGGGGGGCGGAAATTACGAGCAGTACTTC.

J is TRBJ1-1 and V is TRBV27; D is perhaps TRBD1 (5 bases). Germline CDR1 reads MNHEY; CDR2 reads SMNVEV (reference sequence). This CDR3 has 14 residues. Deletions cut 8 bases from V and 1 base from J, with 14 bases between. Written as DNA, the CDR3 is TGTGCCAGCGGGGGGGGACCCAAGAACACTGAAGCTTTCTTT. It translates to CASGGGPKNTEAFF.

This chain joins TRBV10-2 and TRBJ1-4; D is ambiguous. The CDR3 is 12 amino acids. Germline V gene lookup returns CDR1 WSHSY and CDR2 SAAADI. Between the trimmed V and J ends, which lost 6 bases and 8 bases, there was a span of 10 bases. CDR3 loop: CASSTVGEKLFF. DNA for the CDR3: TGCGCCAGCAGCACAGTAGGAGAAAAACTGTTTTTT.

The chain joins TRBV7-8 to TRBJ2-7; TRBD1 might be the D (6 bases). Germline V gene data show CDR1 as SGHVS and CDR2 as FQNEAQ. Trimming removed 1 base at V and 5 bases at J, with 6 bases between. This CDR3 comprises 12 residues. CDR3 DNA sequence: TGTGCCAGCAGCTTAGACAGGGACGAGCAGTACTTC. It specifies CASSLDRDEQYF.

This rearrangement joins TRBV7-9 to TRBJ1-2; D call uncertain. Germline V gives CDR1 SEHNR, CDR2 FQNEAQ (reference sequence). Trimming removed 1 base at V and 7 bases at J, with 13 bases between. The CDR3 totals 14 residues. The DNA of the CDR3 is TGTGCCAGCAGCTTAGAATTGCTGGGTCGTGGCTACACCTTC. Its protein product is CASSLELLGRGYTF.

The genes are TRBV7-3 and TRBJ2-7, with 9 bases aligning to TRBD2. V shed 6 bases and J 6 bases; nucleotides not matched to a gene: 9. This CDR3 spans 14 amino acids. The germline CDR1 and CDR2 sequences are SGHTA and FQGTGA. The CDR3 protein is CASRRTSVESEQYF. Written as DNA, the CDR3 is TGTGCCAGCAGGAGGACTAGCGTTGAGTCCGAGCAGTACTTC.

This chain uses TRBV9 with TRBJ1-4; D gene uncertain. Trimming pared 3 bases from V and 7 bases from J, leaving 10 bases between. Germline V lookup: CDR1 SGDLS, CDR2 YYNGEE. The CDR3 consists of 13 residues. The CDR3 region is CASSDGPGEKLFF. DNA for the CDR3: TGTGCCAGCAGCGACGGGCCGGGTGAAAAACTGTTTTTT.